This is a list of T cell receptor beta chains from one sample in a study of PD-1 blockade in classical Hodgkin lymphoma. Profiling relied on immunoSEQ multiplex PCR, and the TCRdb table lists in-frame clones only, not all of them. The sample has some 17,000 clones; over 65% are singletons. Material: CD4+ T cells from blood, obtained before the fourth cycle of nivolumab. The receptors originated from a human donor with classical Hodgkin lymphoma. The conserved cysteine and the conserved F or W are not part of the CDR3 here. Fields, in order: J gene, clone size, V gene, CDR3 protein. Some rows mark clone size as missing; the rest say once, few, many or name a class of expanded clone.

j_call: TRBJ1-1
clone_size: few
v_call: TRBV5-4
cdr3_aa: ASSFPDRRNTEAF

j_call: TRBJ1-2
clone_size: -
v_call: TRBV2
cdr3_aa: ASIDGPTYGYT

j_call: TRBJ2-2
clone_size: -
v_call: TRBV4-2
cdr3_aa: ASSQHLGRGTGELF

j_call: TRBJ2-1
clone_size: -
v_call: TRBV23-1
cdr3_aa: ASSKTVFCEQF

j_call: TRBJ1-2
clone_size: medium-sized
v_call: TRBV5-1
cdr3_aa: ASSLDSNYGYT

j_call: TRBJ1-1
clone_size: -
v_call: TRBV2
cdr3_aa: ASSEFRDRATQLYGEAF

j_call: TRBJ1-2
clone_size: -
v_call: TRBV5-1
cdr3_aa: ASSSPFREGYT

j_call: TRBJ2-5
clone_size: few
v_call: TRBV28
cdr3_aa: ASNTGVVETQY

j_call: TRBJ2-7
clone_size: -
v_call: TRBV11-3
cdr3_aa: ASSLAYEQY

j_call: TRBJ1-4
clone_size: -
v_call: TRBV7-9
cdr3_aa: ASSPRSDRGGEKLF

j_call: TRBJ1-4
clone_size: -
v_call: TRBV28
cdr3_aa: ASSGRGILQ

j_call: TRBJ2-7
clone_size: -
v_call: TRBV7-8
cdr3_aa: ASSLGIRLGGTYEQY

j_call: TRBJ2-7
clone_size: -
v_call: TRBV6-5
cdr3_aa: ASSYSTSGSGYEQY

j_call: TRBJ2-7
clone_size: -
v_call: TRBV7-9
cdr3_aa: ASSLEAGLSYEQY

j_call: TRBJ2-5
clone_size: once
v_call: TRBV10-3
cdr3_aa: AISGQKETQY

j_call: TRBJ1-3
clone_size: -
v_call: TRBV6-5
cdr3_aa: ASSRQGAPGNTIY

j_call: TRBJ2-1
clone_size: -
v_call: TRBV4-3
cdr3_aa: ASSLTSGDYNEQF

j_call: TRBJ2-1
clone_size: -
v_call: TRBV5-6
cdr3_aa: ASSPWDRVHEQF

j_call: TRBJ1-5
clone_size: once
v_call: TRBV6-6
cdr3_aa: ASSYTGYSNQPQH

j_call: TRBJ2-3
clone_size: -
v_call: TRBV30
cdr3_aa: AWGVLDTQY

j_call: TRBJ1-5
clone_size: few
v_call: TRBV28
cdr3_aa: ASSTVGQPQH

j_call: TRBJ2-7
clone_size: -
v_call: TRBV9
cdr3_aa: ASSKSGTAYEQY

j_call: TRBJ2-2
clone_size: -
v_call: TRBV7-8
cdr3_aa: ASSLVLGTGELF

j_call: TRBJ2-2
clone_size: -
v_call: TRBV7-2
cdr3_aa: ASSLRTSGTNTGELF

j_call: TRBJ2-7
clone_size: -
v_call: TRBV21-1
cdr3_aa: ASSKVVRTYEQY

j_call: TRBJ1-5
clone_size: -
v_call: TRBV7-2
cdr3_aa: ASSLQIYSNQPQH

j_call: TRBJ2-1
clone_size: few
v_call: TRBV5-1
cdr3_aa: ASSGGASGSSYNEQF

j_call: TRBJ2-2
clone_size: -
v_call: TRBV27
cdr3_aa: ASKRDPGLVDTGELF

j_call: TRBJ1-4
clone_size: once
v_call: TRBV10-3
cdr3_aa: AISERQGATNEKLF

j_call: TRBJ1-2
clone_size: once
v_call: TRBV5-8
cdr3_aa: ASSQETSLNNYGYT

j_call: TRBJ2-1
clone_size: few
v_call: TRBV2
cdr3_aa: ASRVDGFNEQF

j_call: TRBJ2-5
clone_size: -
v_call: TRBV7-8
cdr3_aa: ASSSPKTQY

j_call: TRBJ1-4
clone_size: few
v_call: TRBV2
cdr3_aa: ASSEFGTGDEKLF

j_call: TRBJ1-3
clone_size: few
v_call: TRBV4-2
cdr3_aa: ASSPTSSGNTIY

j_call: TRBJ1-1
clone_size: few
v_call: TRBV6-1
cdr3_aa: ASSRGLESTEAF

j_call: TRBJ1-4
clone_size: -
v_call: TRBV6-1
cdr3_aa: ASSDLRSLEDEKLF

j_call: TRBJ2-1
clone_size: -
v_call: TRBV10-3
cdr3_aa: AISGTSGSYNEQF

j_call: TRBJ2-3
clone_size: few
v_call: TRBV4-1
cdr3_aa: ASSLRGGADTQY

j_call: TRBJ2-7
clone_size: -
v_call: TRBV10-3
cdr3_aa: AISAGGGSYEQY

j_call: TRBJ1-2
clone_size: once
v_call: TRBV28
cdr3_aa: ASSLPRQGYGYT

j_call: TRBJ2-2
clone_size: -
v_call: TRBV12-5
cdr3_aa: ASGQGTANTGELF

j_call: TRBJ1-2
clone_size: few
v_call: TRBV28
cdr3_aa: ASSLSAGTYGYT

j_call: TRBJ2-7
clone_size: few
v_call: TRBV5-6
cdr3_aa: ASSLGLSGSISYEQY

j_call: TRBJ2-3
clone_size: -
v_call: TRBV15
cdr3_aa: ATSRDGTGLTDTQY

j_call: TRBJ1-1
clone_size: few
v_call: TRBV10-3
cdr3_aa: AISGGTGSGRTEAF

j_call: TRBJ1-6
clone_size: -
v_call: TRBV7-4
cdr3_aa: ASSEGMSSSPLH

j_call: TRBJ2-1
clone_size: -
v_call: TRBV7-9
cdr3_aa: ASSLGGGSYNEQF

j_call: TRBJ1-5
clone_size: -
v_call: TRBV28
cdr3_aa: ASSFDRTFHSNQPQH

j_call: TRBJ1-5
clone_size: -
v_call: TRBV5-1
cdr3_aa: ASSAGQGASQPQH

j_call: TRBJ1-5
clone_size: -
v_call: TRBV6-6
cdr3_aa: ASIYGDRRNQPQH

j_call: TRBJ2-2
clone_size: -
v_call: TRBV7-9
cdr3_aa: ASSPPSASGRTGELF

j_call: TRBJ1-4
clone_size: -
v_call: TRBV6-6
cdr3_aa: ASTTRTRGNEKLF